Each of the 8 T cell receptor beta chains below was sequenced from the same sample in a study of T cells in Graves' hyperthyroidism and ophthalmopathy. Amplification yielded TCR beta CDR3 regions, with RNA transcripts as the source. Researchers ran a first-round RT-PCR on the TCR CDR3 using the HTBI primer set. Using its own MiXCR run on the multiplex PCR reads, TCRdb lists one record per CDR3 protein. The sample has some 700,000 distinct CDR3 sequences; 17% are singletons. Sample: blood. All receptors derive from a man in his fifties or sixties with Graves' hyperthyroidism.

This chain joins TRBV20-1 and TRBJ1-2, with no clear D. The germline CDR1 and CDR2 sequences are DFQATT and SNEGSKA (reference sequence). V was clipped by 5 bases and J by 4 bases, with 20 bases between them. There are 15 residues in the CDR3. This CDR3 is CSAPTVHGIFYGYTF. The CDR3 DNA follows: TGCAGTGCTCCAACCGTGCACGGGATTTTCTATGGCTACACCTTC.

The table lists this clonotype with a few counts. The CDR3 DNA sequence: TGTGCCAGCAGCTTGAAACCGACCGTCGGGAACACTGAAGCTTTCTTT. It yields the protein CASSLKPTVGNTEAFF. The gene calls are TRBV5-5 and TRBJ1-1; D call uncertain. The V end lost 1 base, the J end lost 1 base, and 14 bases lay between the germline ends. There are 16 residues in the CDR3. Germline CDR1 reads SGHKS; CDR2 reads YYEKEE (reference sequence).

This clonotype was counted only a few times. The chain employs TRBV7-2 and TRBJ2-7; 12 bases line up with TRBD2. The CDR3 is made up of 17 amino acids. Looked up from germline, CDR1 is SGHTA and CDR2 is FQGNSA. After removal of 5 bases from V and 6 bases from J, the junction contained 14 bases not matched to a gene. For the CDR3, the DNA is TGTGCCAGCAGCCCTATTCTAGGACTAGCGGGGCAAAGCGAGCAGTACTTC. Its translation: CASSPILGLAGQSEQYF.

This sequence joins TRBV28 and TRBJ1-1; 9 bases are a match to TRBD1. Germline CDR1 reads MDHEN; CDR2 reads SYDVKM. The CDR3 totals 15 residues. J lost 5 bases, V lost 3 bases, and 7 bases had no gene match. CDR3 sequence (DNA): TGTGCCAGCAGTTTTCCAACAGGGGGCGAAACTGAAGCTTTCTTT. It translates to CASSFPTGGETEAFF. The full variable domain, completed using reference TRBV28 and TRBJ1-1, is DVKVTQSSRYLVKRTGEKVFLECVQDMDHENMFWYRQDPGLGLRLIYFSYDVKMKEKGDIPEGYSVSREKKERFSLILESASTNQTSMYLCASSFPTGGETEAFFGQGTRLTVV.

This clonotype was found many times. The chain recombines TRBV12-3 or TRBV12-4 with TRBJ2-1; 11 bases map to TRBD2. This CDR3 is 15 amino acids long. Trimming cost V 6 bases and J 4 bases; bases outside gene matches: 5. The CDR3 bases are TGTGCCAGCAGCCGGACTAGCGGGTTTTACAATGAGCAGTTCTTC. It is translated as CASSRTSGFYNEQFF.

This clonotype was recorded at least ten times. This rearrangement joins TRBV6-2 or TRBV6-3 to TRBJ2-1, with 7 nucleotides matching TRBD1. In germline, CDR1 is MNHEY, CDR2 SVGEGT. Germline trimming cut 1 base from V and 8 bases from J; bases unmatched to any gene: 5. The CDR3 runs 14 residues. CDR3 bases: TGTGCCAGCAGTTACTGGCAGGGGGTGGATGAGCAGTTCTTC. It encodes CASSYWQGVDEQFF.

In this sample, this clonotype turned up a few times. The V gene is TRBV11-1, the J gene TRBJ1-3; D may be TRBD1 (5 bases). V was clipped by 3 bases and J by 2 bases, with 8 bases between them. The germline V gene encodes CDR1 SGHAT and CDR2 FQDESV (reference sequence). The CDR3 extends over 14 amino acids. The CDR3 DNA is TGTGCCAGCAGCTTGGGGGTCCCTGGAAACACCATATATTTT. It yields the protein CASSLGVPGNTIYF.

The rearrangement links TRBV5-1 to TRBJ1-1; possibly TRBD1 for D (6 bases). CDR3 size: 15 residues. In germline, CDR1 is SGHRS, CDR2 YFSETQ. The ends were cut back, 3 bases at V and 4 bases at J, with 16 bases in the middle. The CDR3 protein is CASSSSTGLSTEAFF. DNA of the CDR3: TGCGCCAGCAGCTCGTCGACAGGATTAAGCACTGAAGCTTTCTTT. The full variable domain, in which reference TRBV5-1 and TRBJ1-1 provide the parts outside the CDR3, is KAGVTQTPRYLIKTRGQQVTLSCSPISGHRSVSWYQQTPGQGLQFLFEYFSETQRNKGNFPGRFSGRQFSNSRSEMNVSTLELGDSALYLCASSSSTGLSTEAFFGQGTRLTVV.